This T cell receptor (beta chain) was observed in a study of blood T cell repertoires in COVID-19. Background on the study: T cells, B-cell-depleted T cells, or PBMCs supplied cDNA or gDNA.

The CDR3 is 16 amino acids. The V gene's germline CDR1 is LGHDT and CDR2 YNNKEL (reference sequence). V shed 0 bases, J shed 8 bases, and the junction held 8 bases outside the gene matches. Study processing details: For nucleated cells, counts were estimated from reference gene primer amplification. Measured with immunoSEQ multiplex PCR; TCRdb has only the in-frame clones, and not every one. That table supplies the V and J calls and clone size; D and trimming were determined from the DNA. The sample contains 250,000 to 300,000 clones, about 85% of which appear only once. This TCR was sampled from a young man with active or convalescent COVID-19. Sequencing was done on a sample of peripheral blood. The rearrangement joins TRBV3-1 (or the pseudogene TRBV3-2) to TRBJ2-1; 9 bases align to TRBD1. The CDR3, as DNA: TGTGCCAGCAGCCAAGAAAGAGGACAGGGGCCGGATGAGCAGTTCTTC. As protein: CASSQERGQGPDEQFF.